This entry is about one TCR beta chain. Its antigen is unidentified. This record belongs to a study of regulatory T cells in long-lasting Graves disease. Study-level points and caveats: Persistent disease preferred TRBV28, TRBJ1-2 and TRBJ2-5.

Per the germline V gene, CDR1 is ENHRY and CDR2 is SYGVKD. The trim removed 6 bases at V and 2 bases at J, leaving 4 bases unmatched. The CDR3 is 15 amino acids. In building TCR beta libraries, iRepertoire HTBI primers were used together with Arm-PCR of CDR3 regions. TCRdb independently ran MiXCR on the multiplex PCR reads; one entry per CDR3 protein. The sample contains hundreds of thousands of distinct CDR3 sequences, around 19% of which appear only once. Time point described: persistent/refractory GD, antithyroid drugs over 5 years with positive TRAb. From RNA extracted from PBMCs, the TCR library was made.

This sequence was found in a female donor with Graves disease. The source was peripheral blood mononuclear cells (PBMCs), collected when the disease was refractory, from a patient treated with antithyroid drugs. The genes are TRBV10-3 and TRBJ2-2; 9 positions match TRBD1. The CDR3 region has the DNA TGTGCCATCAGATCGGACAGGGGTAACACCGGGGAGCTGTTTTTT. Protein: CAIRSDRGNTGELFF.